These T cell receptor beta chains were read from a single sample in a study of shared clonotypes between healthy human individuals. Sequencing used immunoSEQ multiplex PCR; TCRdb keeps in-frame clones, though not all of them. Among more than 400,000 clones listed, approximately 94% were seen once. Sequenced input: naive CD4+ T cells sorted from blood. These receptors were taken from a woman aged 30 to 39 in good health. The CDR3 runs from the conserved cysteine through the conserved F or W.

J gene: TRBJ1-4
V gene: TRBV19
CDR3 protein: CASKEGTNEKLFF

J gene: TRBJ2-2
V gene: TRBV5-1
CDR3 protein: CASSLGASGITGELFF

J gene: TRBJ2-5
V gene: TRBV5-5
CDR3 protein: CASSLAVAGGQETQYF

J gene: TRBJ2-5
V gene: TRBV20-1
CDR3 protein: CSALKETQYF

J gene: TRBJ1-2
V gene: TRBV30
CDR3 protein: CAWRKGQAFGGYTF

J gene: TRBJ2-5
V gene: TRBV27
CDR3 protein: CASSRKLAGDQETQYF

J gene: TRBJ1-2
V gene: TRBV28
CDR3 protein: CASSSAGYGYTF

J gene: TRBJ1-2
V gene: TRBV2
CDR3 protein: CASLQGGDYGYTF

J gene: TRBJ2-7
V gene: TRBV18
CDR3 protein: CASSSGLAGVEGEQYF

J gene: TRBJ2-2
V gene: TRBV6-5
CDR3 protein: CASSYIWAPDTGELFF

J gene: TRBJ1-4
V gene: TRBV2
CDR3 protein: CATGGPTNEKLFF

J gene: TRBJ2-7
V gene: TRBV4-1
CDR3 protein: CASSQVPTKDHEQYF

J gene: TRBJ1-1
V gene: TRBV5-1
CDR3 protein: CASSLVPGTEAFF

J gene: TRBJ2-5
V gene: TRBV19
CDR3 protein: CASRGQGAGKTQYF

J gene: TRBJ2-7
V gene: TRBV5-6
CDR3 protein: CASSFWGQGDYEQYF

J gene: TRBJ2-7
V gene: TRBV6-5
CDR3 protein: CASSFNEDPLWQYF

J gene: TRBJ2-4
V gene: TRBV13
CDR3 protein: CASSSRGSKNIQYF

J gene: TRBJ2-1
V gene: TRBV4-1
CDR3 protein: CASSQDRGREGNEQFF

J gene: TRBJ1-1
V gene: TRBV7-8
CDR3 protein: CASSLVRGIGTEAFF

J gene: TRBJ2-7
V gene: TRBV19
CDR3 protein: CASSIAGGMVEQYF

J gene: TRBJ2-2
V gene: TRBV11-3
CDR3 protein: CASSPNFGGTGYTGELFF

J gene: TRBJ1-3
V gene: TRBV5-1
CDR3 protein: CASSGPGVNTIYF

J gene: TRBJ2-5
V gene: TRBV11-2
CDR3 protein: CASSLQLPQETQYF

J gene: TRBJ2-1
V gene: TRBV14
CDR3 protein: CASSPNWGATFLNNEQFF

J gene: TRBJ2-7
V gene: TRBV5-1
CDR3 protein: CASSSRQGAFYEQYF

J gene: TRBJ2-5
V gene: TRBV4-2
CDR3 protein: CASSQGRGQGETQYF

J gene: TRBJ2-3
V gene: TRBV7-2
CDR3 protein: CASSLVGTALGTDTQYF

J gene: TRBJ1-1
V gene: TRBV6-5
CDR3 protein: CASSYGFRGGDTEAFF

J gene: TRBJ1-5
V gene: TRBV10-3
CDR3 protein: CAISARADQPQHF

J gene: TRBJ1-1
V gene: TRBV6-1
CDR3 protein: CASTGGGTNTEAFF

J gene: TRBJ1-1
V gene: TRBV2
CDR3 protein: CARTGDRGVVTNTEAFF

J gene: TRBJ1-1
V gene: TRBV7-9
CDR3 protein: CASGARPNAEPLF

J gene: TRBJ2-3
V gene: TRBV19
CDR3 protein: CASSPVALHTQYF

J gene: TRBJ1-1
V gene: TRBV5-4
CDR3 protein: CASAGPTGALGTEAFF

J gene: TRBJ1-2
V gene: TRBV2
CDR3 protein: CASSDSGQGVRYTF

J gene: TRBJ2-7
V gene: TRBV19
CDR3 protein: CATQDWSSYEQYF

J gene: TRBJ1-1
V gene: TRBV7-2
CDR3 protein: CASSLARGTGERDTEAFF

J gene: TRBJ1-2
V gene: TRBV28
CDR3 protein: CATAYREVRGYTF

J gene: TRBJ2-2
V gene: TRBV7-3
CDR3 protein: CASSLAPEGAGELFF

J gene: TRBJ2-6
V gene: TRBV7-2
CDR3 protein: CASSLVPREWANVLTF

J gene: TRBJ1-1
V gene: TRBV27
CDR3 protein: CASSLFAGFTEAFF

J gene: TRBJ1-3
V gene: TRBV5-5
CDR3 protein: CASSLADSGNTIYF

J gene: TRBJ1-5
V gene: TRBV27
CDR3 protein: CASSLKGFSNQPQHF

J gene: TRBJ1-5
V gene: TRBV29-1
CDR3 protein: CSVAGQGGQPQHF

J gene: TRBJ1-5
V gene: TRBV2
CDR3 protein: CASSAEQGTNQPQHF

J gene: TRBJ1-4
V gene: TRBV5-6
CDR3 protein: CASSLAGGEKLFF

J gene: TRBJ2-1
V gene: TRBV7-6
CDR3 protein: CASSSLAGSGYNEQFF

J gene: TRBJ2-3
V gene: TRBV19
CDR3 protein: CASSKPSGSTDTQYF

J gene: TRBJ1-4
V gene: TRBV23-1
CDR3 protein: CASSQRTAVSNEKLFF

J gene: TRBJ2-7
V gene: TRBV19
CDR3 protein: CASSIRTSGSEEQYF

J gene: TRBJ1-1
V gene: TRBV5-1
CDR3 protein: CASSPNRGNTEAFF

J gene: TRBJ2-1
V gene: TRBV7-2
CDR3 protein: CASRKPGQVGGEQFF

J gene: TRBJ1-5
V gene: TRBV4-1
CDR3 protein: CASSLGESQWGPQHF

J gene: TRBJ2-7
V gene: TRBV28
CDR3 protein: CASSLFRSGGYEQYF

J gene: TRBJ1-5
V gene: TRBV19
CDR3 protein: CASSRDLGLNNQPQHF

J gene: TRBJ1-1
V gene: TRBV28
CDR3 protein: CASSESGHLNTEAFF

J gene: TRBJ1-2
V gene: TRBV7-2
CDR3 protein: CASSGGASDYGYTF

J gene: TRBJ1-2
V gene: TRBV5-6
CDR3 protein: CASELQNNPRRVYGYTF

J gene: TRBJ1-1
V gene: TRBV11-2
CDR3 protein: CASSPGQLNTEAFF